This TCR beta chain was observed in a study of blood T cells in healthy people across ages. General study points: There were more naive CD4+ cells and higher diversity in long-lived donors than in aged donors. It was not possible, with unsorted PBMCs, to conclusively compare naive and antigen-experienced cells.

The count of this clonotype is one. Its antigen is not identified. Alongside a J-beta primer mix, a sample-barcoded 5' primer served in a second PCR lasting 7 to 11 cycles. One entry per CDR3 protein, called by TCRdb with MiXCR from the 5' RACE reads. Of over a million distinct CDR3 sequences in the sample, roughly 40% were seen once. V lost 1 base, J lost 2 bases, and 9 bases lay in between. Germline assignment: CDR1 LGHNA and CDR2 YNFKEQ. The CDR3 is 14 amino acids. The receptor's source is a woman aged 18-29 years in good health. The sample consisted of blood. The chain links TRBV4-2 to TRBJ2-7, with a weak D call TRBD1 (6 bases). This CDR3 is CASSQGDTAYEQYF. The CDR3 DNA sequence: TGTGCCAGCAGCCAAGGGGACACAGCCTACGAGCAGTACTTC.